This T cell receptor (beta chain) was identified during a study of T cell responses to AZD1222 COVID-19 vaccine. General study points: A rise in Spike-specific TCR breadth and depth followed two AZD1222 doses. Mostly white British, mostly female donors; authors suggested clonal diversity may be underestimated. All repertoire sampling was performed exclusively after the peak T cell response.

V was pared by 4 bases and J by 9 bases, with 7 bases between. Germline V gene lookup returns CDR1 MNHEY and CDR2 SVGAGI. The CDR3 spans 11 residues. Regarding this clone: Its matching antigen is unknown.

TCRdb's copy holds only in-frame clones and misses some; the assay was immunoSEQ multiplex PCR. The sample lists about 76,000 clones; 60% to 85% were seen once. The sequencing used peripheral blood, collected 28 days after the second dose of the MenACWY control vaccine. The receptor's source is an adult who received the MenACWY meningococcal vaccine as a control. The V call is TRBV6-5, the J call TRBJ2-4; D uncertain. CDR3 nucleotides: TGTGCCAGCAGTTCTGTGGGCATTCAGTACTTC. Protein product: CASSSVGIQYF.